This TCR beta chain was retrieved from a study of control samples from healthy donors and cancer patients. Measured with immunoSEQ multiplex PCR; TCRdb has only the in-frame clones, and not every one. The top ten hold about 2.5% of the sample, which has some 130,000 clones, 75% to 95% seen once. The sample taken for sequencing was blood. This sequence was found in a middle-aged man in good health.

CDR3 in DNA: TGTGCCAGCTCACCAGGGACAGGGGGCGCCTATGGCTACACCTTC. It specifies CASSPGTGGAYGYTF. V and J are TRBV18 and TRBJ1-2; 12 bases match TRBD1. V lost 2 bases to trimming and J lost 4 bases; unmatched junction nucleotides: 2. Per the germline V gene, CDR1 is KGHSH and CDR2 is LQKENI. There are 15 residues in the CDR3.